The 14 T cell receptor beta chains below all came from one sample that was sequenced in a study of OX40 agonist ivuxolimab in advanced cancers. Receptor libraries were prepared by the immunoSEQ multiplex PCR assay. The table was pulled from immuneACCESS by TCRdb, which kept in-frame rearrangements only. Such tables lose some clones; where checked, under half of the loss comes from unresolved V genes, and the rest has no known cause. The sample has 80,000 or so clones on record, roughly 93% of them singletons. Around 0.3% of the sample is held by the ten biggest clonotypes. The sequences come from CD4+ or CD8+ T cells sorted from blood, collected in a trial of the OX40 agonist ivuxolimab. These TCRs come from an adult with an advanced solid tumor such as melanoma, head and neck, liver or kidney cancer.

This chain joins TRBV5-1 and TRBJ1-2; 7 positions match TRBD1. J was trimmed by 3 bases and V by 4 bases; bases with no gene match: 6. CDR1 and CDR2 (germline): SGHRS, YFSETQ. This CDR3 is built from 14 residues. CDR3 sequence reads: CASSPLDRDYGYTF. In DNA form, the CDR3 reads TGCGCCAGCAGCCCTCTCGACAGGGACTATGGCTACACCTTC.

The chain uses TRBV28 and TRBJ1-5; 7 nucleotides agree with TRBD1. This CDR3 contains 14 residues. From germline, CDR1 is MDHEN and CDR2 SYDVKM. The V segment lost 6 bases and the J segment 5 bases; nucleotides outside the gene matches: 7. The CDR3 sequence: CASRTGQFYQPQHF. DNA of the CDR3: TGTGCCAGCAGAACGGGACAGTTTTATCAGCCCCAGCATTTT. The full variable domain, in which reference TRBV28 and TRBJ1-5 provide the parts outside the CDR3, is DVKVTQSSRYLVKRTGEKVFLECVQDMDHENMFWYRQDPGLGLRLIYFSYDVKMKEKGDIPEGYSVSREKKERFSLILESASTNQTSMYLCASRTGQFYQPQHFGDGTRLSIL.

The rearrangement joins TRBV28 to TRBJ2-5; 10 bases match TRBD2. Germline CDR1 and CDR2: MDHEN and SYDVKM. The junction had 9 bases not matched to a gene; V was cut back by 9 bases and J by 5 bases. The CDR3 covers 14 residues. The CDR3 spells CASGLAGGRETQYF. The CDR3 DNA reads TGTGCCAGTGGTTTAGCGGGGGGCCGGGAGACCCAGTACTTC.

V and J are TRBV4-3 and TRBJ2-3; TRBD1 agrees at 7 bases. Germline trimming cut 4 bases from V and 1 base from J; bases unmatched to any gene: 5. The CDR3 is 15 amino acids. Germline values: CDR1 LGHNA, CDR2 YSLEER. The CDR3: CASSPGQRRTDTQYF. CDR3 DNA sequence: TGCGCCAGCAGCCCGGGACAGCGACGCACAGATACGCAGTATTTT.

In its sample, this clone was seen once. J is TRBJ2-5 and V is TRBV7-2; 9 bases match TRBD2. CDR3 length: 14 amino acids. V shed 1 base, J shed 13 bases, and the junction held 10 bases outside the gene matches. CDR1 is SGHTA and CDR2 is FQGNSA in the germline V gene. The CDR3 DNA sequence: TGTGCCAGCAGCTTAGAGGTAGCGGGGGATCGTCCGTACTTC. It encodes CASSLEVAGDRPYF.

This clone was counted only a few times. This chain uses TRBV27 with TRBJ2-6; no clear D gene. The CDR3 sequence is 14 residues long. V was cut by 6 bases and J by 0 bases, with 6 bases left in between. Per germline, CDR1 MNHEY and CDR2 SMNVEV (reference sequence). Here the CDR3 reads CASRFNSGANVLTF. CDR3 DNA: TGTGCCAGCAGATTCAACTCTGGGGCCAACGTCCTGACTTTC.

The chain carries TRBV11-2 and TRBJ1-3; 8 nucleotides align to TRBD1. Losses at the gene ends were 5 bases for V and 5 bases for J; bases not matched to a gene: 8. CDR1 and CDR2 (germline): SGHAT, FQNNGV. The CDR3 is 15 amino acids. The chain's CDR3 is CASSTTGDARNTIYF. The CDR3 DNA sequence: TGTGCCAGCAGCACGACAGGGGATGCGCGAAACACCATATATTTT.

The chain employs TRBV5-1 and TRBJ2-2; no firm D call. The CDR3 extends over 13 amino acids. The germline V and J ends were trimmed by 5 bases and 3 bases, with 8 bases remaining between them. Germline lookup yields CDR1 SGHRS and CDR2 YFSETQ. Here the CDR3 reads CASSGGDTGELFF. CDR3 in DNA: TGCGCCAGCAGTGGCGGTGACACCGGGGAGCTGTTTTTT.

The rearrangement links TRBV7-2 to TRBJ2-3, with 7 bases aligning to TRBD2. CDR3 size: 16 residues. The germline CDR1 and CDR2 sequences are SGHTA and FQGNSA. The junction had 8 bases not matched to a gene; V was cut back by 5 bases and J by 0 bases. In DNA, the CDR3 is TGTGCCAGCAGCACCAGCGGGGCCCCTAGCACAGATACGCAGTATTTT. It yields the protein CASSTSGAPSTDTQYF.

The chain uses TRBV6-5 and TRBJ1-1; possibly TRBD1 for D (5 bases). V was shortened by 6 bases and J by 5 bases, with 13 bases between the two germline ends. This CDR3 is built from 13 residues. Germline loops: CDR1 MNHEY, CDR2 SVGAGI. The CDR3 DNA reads TGTGCCAGCAGCACAACAGAGGGGACTGAAGCTTTCTTT. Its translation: CASSTTEGTEAFF.

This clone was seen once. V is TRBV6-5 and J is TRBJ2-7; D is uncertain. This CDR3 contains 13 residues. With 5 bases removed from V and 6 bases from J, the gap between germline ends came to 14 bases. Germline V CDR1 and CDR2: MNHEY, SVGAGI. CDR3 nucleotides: TGTGCCAGCAGTGGGCGGTCGGGCGGCGAGCAGTACTTC. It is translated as CASSGRSGGEQYF.

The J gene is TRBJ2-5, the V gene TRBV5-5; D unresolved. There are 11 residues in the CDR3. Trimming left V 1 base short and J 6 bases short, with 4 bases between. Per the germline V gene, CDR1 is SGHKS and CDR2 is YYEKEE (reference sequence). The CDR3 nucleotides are TGTGCCAGCAGCTTGATGAAGACCCAGTACTTC. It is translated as CASSLMKTQYF.

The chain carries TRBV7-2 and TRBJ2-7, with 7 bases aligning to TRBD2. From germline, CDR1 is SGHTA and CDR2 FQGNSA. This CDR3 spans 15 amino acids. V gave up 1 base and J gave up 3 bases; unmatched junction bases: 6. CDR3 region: CASSLVAAGSYEQYF. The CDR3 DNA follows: TGTGCCAGCAGCTTAGTCGCAGCGGGAAGCTACGAGCAGTACTTC.

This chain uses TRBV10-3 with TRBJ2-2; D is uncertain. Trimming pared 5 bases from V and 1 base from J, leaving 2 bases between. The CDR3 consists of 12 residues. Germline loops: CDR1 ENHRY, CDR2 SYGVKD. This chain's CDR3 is CAISKNTGELFF. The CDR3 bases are TGTGCCATCAGTAAGAACACCGGGGAGCTGTTTTTT.